This T cell receptor beta chain was profiled in a study of beta chain features in type 1 diabetes. Study-wide findings and caveats: Using cDNA template may skew counts toward highly expressing activated cells. Shortening of TCRB CDR3s, moderate but significant, appeared in all four CD4+ subsets of Type 1 diabetes patients.

Remarks on this clone: Its antigen remains unidentified.

This CDR3 spans 13 amino acids. Germline lookup yields CDR1 SGDLS and CDR2 YYNGEE. V was cut by 9 bases and J by 3 bases, with 12 bases left in between. The investigators reverse transcribed all of the isolated RNA, so they sequenced expressed TCRB transcripts. Clones were read by immunoSEQ multiplex PCR, and TCRdb kept only the in-frame ones, dropping some. The repertoire includes roughly 160,000 clones, almost 8% of them detected once, and under 0.6% sits in the top ten. Isolation of CD4+ naive, central memory, regulatory and stem cell-like memory cells was achieved by sorting via CD45RO/CCR7/CD25/CD127/CD95/CD27.

The gene calls are TRBV9 and TRBJ2-2; D is perhaps TRBD2 (6 bases). Specimen: central memory CD4+ T cells from blood. This clonotype was obtained from a man aged 18 to 30 with type 1 diabetes. The chain's CDR3 is CATQAGHTGELFF. CDR3 DNA: TGTGCCACACAGGCGGGGCACACCGGGGAGCTGTTTTTT.